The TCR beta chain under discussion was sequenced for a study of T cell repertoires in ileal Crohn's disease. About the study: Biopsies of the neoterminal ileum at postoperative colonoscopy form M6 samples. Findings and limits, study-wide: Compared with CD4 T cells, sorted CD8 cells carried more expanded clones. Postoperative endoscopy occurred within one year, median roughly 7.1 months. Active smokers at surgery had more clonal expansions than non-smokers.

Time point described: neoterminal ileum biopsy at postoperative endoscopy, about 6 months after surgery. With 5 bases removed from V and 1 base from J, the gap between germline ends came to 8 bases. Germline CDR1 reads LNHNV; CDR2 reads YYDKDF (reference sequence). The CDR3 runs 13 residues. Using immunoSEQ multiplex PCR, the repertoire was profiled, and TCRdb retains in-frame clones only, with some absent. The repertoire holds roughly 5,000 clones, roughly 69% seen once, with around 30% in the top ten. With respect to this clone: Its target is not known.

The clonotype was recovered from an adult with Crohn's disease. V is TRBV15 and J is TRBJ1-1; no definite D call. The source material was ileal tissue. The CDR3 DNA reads TGTGCCACCAGCCAATCCAGGAACACTGAAGCTTTCTTT. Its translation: CATSQSRNTEAFF.